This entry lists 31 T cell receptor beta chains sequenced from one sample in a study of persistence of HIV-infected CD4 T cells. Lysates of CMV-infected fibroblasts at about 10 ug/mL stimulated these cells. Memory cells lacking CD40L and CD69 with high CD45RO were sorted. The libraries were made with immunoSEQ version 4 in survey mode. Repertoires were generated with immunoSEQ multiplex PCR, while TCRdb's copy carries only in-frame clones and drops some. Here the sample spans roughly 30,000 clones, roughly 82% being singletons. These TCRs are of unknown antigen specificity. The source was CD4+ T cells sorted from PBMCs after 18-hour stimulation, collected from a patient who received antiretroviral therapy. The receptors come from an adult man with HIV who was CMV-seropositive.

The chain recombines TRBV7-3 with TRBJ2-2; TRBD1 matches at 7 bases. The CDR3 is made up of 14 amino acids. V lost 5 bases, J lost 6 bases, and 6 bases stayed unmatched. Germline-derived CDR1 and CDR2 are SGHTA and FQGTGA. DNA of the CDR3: TGTGCCAGCAGCCGAGACAGGGTACCCGGGGAGCTGTTTTTT. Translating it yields CASSRDRVPGELFF.

The CDR3 here is CASRIEPAGNEKLFF. The CDR3 DNA sequence: TGCGCCAGCAGAATTGAACCCGCGGGTAATGAAAAACTGTTTTTT. The chain joins TRBV5-1 to TRBJ1-4; D not resolved. The germline V gene has CDR1 SGHRS and CDR2 YFSETQ. This CDR3 has 15 amino acids. V was clipped by 5 bases and J by 4 bases, with 15 bases between them.

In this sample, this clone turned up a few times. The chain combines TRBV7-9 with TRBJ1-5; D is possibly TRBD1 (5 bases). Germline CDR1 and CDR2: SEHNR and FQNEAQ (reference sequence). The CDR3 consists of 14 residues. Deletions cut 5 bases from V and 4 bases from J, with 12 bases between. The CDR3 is CASSALTVNQPQHF. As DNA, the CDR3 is TGTGCCAGCAGCGCCTTGACAGTAAATCAGCCCCAGCATTTT.

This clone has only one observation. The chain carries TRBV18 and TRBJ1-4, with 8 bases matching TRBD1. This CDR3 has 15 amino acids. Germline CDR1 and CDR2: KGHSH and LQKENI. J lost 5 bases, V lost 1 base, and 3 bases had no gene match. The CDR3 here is CASSPLQGANEKLFF. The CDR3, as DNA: TGTGCCAGCTCACCACTGCAGGGGGCGAATGAAAAACTGTTTTTT.

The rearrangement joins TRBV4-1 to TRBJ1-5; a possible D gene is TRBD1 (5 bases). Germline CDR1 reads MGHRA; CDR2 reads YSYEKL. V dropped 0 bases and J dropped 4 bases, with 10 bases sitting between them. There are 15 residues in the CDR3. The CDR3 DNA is TGCGCCAGCAGCCAAGAGGGGCGGGCTAATCAGCCCCAGCATTTT. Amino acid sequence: CASSQEGRANQPQHF.

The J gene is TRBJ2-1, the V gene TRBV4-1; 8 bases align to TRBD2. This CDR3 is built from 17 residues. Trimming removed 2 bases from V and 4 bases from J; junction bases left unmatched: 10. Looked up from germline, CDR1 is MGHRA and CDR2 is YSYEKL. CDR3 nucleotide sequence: TGCGCCAGCAGCCAATCAATCGGGGGGGCCGCTTACAATGAGCAGTTCTTC. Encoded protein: CASSQSIGGAAYNEQFF.

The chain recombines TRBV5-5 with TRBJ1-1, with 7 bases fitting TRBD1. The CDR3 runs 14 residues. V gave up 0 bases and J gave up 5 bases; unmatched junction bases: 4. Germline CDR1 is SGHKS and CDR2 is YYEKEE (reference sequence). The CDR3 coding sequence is TGTGCCAGCAGCTTGGACGTCAGGGGGACTGAAGCTTTCTTT. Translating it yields CASSLDVRGTEAFF.

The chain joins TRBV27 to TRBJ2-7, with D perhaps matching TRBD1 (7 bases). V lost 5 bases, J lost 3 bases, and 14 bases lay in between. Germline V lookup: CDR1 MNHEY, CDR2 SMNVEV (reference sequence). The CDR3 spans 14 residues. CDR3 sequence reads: CASSQDRRGYEQYF. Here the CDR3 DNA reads TGTGCCAGCAGTCAGGACAGGCGGGGCTACGAGCAGTACTTC.

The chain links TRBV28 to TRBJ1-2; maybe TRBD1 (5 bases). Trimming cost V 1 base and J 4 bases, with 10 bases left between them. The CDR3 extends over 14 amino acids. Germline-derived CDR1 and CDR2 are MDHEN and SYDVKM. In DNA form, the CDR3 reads TGTGCCAGCAGTTTATTGCAGGGTTCCTATGGCTACACCTTC. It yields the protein CASSLLQGSYGYTF.

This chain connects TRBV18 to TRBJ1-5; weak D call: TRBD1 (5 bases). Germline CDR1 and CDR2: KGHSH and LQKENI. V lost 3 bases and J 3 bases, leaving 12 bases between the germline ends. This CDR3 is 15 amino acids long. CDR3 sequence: CASSPGGGYNQPQHF. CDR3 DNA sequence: TGTGCCAGCTCACCGGGTGGGGGGTACAATCAGCCCCAGCATTTT.

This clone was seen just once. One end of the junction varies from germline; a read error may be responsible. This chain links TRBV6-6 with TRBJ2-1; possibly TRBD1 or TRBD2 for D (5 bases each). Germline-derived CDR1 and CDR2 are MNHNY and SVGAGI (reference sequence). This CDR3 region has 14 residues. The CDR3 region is CTSKMGTAYNEQFF. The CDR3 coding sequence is TGTACCAGCAAAATGGGGACGGCCTACAATGAGCAGTTCTTC.

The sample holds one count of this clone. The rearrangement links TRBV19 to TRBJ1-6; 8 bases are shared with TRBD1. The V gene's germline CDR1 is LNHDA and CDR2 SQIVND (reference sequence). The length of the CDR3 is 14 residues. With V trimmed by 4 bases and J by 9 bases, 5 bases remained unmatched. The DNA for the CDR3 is TGTGCCAGTAGTACCCGGACAGGGACTTCACCCCTCCACTTT. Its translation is CASSTRTGTSPLHF.

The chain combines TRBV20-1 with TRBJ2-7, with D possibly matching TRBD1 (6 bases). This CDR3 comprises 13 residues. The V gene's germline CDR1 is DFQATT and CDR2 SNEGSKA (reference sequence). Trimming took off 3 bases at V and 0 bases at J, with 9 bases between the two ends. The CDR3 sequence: CSASQGSSYEQYF. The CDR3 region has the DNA TGCAGTGCTAGTCAGGGGAGCTCCTACGAGCAGTACTTC.

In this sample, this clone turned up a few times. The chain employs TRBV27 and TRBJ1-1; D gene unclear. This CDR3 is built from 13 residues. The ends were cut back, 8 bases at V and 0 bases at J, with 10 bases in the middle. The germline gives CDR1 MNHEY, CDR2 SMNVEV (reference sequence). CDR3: CASSRRMNTEAFF. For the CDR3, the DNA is TGTGCCAGCTCCCGACGTATGAACACTGAAGCTTTCTTT.

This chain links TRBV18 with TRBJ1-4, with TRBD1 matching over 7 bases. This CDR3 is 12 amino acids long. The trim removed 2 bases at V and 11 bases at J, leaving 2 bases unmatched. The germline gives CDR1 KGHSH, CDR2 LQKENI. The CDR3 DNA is TGTGCCAGCTCACCAACCAGGGGGAAACTGTTTTTT. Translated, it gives CASSPTRGKLFF.

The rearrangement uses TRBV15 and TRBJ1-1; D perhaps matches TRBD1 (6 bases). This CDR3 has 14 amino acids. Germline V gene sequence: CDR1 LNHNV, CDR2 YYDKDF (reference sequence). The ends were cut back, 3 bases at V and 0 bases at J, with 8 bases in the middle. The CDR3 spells CATSRQGLNTEAFF. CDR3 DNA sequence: TGTGCCACCAGCAGGCAGGGGTTGAACACTGAAGCTTTCTTT. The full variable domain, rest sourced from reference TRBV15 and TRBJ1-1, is DAMVIQNPRYQVTQFGKPVTLSCSQTLNHNVMYWYQQKSSQAPKLLFHYYDKDFNNEADTPDNFQSRRPNTSFCFLDIRSPGLGDTAMYLCATSRQGLNTEAFFGQGTRLTVV.

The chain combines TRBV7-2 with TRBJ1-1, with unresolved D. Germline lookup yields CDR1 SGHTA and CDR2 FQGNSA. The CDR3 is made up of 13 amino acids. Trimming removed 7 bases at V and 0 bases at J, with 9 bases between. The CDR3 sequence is CASNPSLNTEAFF. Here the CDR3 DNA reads TGTGCCAGCAACCCCAGCCTGAACACTGAAGCTTTCTTT.

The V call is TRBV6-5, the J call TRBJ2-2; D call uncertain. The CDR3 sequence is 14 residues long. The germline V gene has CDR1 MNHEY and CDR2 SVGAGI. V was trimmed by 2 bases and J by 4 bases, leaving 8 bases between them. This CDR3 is CASSYLKRTGELFF. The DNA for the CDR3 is TGTGCCAGCAGTTACCTCAAGCGCACCGGGGAGCTGTTTTTT.

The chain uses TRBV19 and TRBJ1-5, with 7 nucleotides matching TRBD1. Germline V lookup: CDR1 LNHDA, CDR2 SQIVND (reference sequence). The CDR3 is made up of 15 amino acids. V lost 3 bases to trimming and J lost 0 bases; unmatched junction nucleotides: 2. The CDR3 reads CASSMGTDSNQPQHF. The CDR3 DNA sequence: TGTGCCAGTAGTATGGGGACAGATAGCAATCAGCCCCAGCATTTT.

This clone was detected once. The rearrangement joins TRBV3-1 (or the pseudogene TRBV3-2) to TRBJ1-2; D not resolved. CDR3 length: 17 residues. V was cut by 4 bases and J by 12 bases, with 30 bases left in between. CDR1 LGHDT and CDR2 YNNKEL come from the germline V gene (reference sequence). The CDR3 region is CASSPWAGRGPSRFDTF. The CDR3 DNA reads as TGTGCCAGCAGCCCCTGGGCAGGCAGAGGGCCCAGCAGGTTCGACACCTTC.

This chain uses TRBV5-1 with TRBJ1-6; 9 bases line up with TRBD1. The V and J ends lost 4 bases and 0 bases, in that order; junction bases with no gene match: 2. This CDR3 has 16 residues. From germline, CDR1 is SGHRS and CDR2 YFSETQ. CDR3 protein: CASSRDRASYNSPLHF. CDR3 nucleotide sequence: TGCGCCAGCAGCCGGGACAGGGCCTCCTATAATTCACCCCTCCACTTT. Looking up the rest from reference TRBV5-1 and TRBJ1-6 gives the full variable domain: KAGVTQTPRYLIKTRGQQVTLSCSPISGHRSVSWYQQTPGQGLQFLFEYFSETQRNKGNFPGRFSGRQFSNSRSEMNVSTLELGDSALYLCASSRDRASYNSPLHFGNGTRLTVT.

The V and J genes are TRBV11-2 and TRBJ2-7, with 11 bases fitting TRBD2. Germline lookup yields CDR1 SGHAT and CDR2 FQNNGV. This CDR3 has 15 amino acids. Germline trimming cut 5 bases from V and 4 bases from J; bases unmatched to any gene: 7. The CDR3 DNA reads TGTGCCAGCAGCGAGCGTAGACTAGCGGGGTACGAGCAGTACTTC. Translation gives CASSERRLAGYEQYF. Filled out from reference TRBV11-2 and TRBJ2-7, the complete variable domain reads EAGVAQSPRYKIIEKRQSVAFWCNPISGHATLYWYQQILGQGPKLLIQFQNNGVVDDSQLPKDRFSAERLKGVDSTLKIQPAKLEDSAVYLCASSERRLAGYEQYFGPGTRLTVT.

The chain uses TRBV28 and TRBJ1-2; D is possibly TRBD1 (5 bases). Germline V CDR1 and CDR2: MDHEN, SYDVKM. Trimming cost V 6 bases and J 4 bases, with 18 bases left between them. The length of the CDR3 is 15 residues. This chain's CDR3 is CASRTYKGTVYGYTF. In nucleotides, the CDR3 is TGTGCCAGCAGAACTTATAAAGGGACGGTCTATGGCTACACCTTC.

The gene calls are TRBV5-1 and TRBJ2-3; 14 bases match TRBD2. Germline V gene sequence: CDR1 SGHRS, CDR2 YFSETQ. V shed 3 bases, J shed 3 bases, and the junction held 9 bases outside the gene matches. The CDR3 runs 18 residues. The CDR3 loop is CASSSGTSGGAATDTQYF. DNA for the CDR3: TGCGCCAGCAGCTCCGGGACTAGCGGGGGTGCCGCGACAGATACGCAGTATTTT.

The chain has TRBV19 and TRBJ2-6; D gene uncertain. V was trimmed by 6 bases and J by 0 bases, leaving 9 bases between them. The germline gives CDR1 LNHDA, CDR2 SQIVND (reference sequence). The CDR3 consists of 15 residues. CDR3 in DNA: TGTGCCAGTAGCCCTCTTAGCTCTGGGGCCAACGTCCTGACTTTC. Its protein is CASSPLSSGANVLTF.

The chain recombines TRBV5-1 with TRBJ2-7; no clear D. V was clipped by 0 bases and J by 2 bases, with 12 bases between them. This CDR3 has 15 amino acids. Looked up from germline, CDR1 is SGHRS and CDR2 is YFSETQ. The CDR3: CASSLGAGQTYEQYF. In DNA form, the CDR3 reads TGCGCCAGCAGCTTGGGGGCAGGCCAAACCTACGAGCAGTACTTC.

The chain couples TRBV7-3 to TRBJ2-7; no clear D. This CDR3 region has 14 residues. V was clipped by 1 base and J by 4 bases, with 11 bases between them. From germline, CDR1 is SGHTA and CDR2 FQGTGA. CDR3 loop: CASSLSGPGYEQYF. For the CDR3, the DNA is TGTGCCAGCAGCTTAAGCGGCCCTGGTTACGAGCAGTACTTC.

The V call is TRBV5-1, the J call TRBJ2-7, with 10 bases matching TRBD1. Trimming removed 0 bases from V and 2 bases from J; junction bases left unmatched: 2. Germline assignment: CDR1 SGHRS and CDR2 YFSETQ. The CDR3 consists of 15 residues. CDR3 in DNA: TGCGCCAGCAGCTTGGAGGGACAGGGGACCTACGAGCAGTACTTC. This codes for CASSLEGQGTYEQYF.

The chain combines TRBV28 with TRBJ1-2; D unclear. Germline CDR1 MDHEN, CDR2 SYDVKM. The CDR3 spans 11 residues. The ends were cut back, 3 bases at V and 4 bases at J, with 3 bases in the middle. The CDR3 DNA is TGTGCCAGCAGTTTGGCCTATGGCTACACCTTC. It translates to CASSLAYGYTF.

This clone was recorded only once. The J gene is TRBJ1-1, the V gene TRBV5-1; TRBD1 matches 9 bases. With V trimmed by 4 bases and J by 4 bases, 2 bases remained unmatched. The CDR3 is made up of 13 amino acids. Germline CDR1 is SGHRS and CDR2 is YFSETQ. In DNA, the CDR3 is TGCGCCAGCAGCCCGGACAGGGGCACTGAAGCTTTCTTT. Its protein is CASSPDRGTEAFF.

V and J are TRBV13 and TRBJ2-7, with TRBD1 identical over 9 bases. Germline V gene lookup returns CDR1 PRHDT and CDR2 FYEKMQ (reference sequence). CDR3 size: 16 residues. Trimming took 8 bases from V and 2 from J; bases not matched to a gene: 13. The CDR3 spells CASGSRGQGHPYEQYF. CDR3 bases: TGTGCCAGCGGAAGTAGGGGACAGGGACACCCCTACGAGCAGTACTTC.